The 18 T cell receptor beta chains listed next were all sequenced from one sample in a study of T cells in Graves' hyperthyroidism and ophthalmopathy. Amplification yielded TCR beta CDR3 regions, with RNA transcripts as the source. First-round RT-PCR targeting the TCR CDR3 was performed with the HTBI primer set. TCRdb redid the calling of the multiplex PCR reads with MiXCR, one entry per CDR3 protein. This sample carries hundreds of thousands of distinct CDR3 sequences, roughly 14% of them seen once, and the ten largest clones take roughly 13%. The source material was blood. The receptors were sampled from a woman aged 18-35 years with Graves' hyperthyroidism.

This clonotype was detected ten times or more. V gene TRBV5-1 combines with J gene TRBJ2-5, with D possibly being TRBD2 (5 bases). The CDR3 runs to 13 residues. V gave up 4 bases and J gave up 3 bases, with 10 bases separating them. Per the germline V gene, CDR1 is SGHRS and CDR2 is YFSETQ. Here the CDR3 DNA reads TGCGCCAGCAGCCCGGGATCAGAAGAGACCCAGTACTTC. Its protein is CASSPGSEETQYF.

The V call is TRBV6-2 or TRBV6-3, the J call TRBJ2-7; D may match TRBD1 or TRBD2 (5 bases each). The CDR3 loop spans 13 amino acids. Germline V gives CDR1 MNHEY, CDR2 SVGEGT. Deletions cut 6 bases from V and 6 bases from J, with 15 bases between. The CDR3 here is CASRPGPGSEQYF. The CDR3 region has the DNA TGTGCCAGCAGACCGGGACCGGGCAGCGAGCAGTACTTC.

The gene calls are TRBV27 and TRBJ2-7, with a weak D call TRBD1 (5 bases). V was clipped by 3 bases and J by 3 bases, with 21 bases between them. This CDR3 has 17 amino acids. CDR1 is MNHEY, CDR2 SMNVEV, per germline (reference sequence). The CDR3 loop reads CASSFSGWDFEFYEQYF. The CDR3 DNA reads TGTGCCAGCAGTTTTTCAGGGTGGGATTTCGAGTTCTACGAGCAGTACTTC.

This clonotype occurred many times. Here the CDR3 reads CASSFYPIGRNTGELFF. The CDR3 DNA reads TGTGCCAGCAGCTTCTACCCTATCGGACGGAACACCGGGGAGCTGTTTTTT. The rearrangement uses TRBV7-3 and TRBJ2-2; D is ambiguous. Germline assignment: CDR1 SGHTA and CDR2 FQGTGA. This CDR3 contains 17 residues. V was shortened by 3 bases and J by 1 base, with 15 bases between the two germline ends.

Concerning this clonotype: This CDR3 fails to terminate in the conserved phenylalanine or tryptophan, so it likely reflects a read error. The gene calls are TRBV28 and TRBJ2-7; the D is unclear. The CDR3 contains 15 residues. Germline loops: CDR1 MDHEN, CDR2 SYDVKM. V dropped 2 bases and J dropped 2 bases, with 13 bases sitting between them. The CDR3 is CASSLRQTNPYEQYL. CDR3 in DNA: TGTGCCAGCAGTTTAAGGCAGACCAACCCCTACGAGCAGTACCTC.

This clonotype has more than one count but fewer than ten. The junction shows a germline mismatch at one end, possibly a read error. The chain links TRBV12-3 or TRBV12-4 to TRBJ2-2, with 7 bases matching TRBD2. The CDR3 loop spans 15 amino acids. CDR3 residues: CASRKSSGNTGELSF. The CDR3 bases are TGTGCCAGCAGAAAATCTAGCGGAAACACCGGGGAGCTGTCTTTT.

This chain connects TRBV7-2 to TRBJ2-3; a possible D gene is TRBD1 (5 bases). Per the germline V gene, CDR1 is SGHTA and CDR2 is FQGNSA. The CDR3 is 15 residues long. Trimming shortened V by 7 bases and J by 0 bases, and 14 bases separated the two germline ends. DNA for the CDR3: TGTGCCAGCACCCCAGGGCTAGGGAGCACAGATACGCAGTATTTT. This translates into CASTPGLGSTDTQYF.

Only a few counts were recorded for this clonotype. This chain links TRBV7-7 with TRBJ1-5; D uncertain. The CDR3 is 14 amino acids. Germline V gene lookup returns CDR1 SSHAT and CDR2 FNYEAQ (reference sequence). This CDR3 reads CASRLRYSNQPQHF. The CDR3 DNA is TGTGCTAGCCGACTAAGATATAGCAATCAGCCCCAGCATTTT.

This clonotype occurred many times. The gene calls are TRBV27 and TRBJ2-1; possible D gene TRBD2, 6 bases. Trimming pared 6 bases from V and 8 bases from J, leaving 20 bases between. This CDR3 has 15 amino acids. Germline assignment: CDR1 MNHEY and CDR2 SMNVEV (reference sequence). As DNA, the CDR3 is TGTGCCAGCAGCCTCGGGACTTATCCGGGGGATGAGCAGTTCTTC. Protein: CASSLGTYPGDEQFF.

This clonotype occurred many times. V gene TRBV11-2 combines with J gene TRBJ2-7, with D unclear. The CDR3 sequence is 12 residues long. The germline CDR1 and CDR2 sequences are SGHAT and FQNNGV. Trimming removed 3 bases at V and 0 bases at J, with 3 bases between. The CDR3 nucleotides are TGTGCCAGCAGCTTCGGCTCCTACGAGCAGTACTTC. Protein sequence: CASSFGSYEQYF. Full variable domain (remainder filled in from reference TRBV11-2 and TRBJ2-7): EAGVAQSPRYKIIEKRQSVAFWCNPISGHATLYWYQQILGQGPKLLIQFQNNGVVDDSQLPKDRFSAERLKGVDSTLKIQPAKLEDSAVYLCASSFGSYEQYFGPGTRLTVT.

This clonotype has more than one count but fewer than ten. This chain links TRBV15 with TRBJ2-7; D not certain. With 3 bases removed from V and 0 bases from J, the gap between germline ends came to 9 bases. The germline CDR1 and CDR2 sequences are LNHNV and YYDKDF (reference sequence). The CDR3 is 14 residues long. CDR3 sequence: CATSRDPSSYEQYF. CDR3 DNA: TGTGCCACCAGCAGGGACCCAAGCTCCTACGAGCAGTACTTC. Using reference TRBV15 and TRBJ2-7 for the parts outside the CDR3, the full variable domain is DAMVIQNPRYQVTQFGKPVTLSCSQTLNHNVMYWYQQKSSQAPKLLFHYYDKDFNNEADTPDNFQSRRPNTSFCFLDIRSPGLGDTAMYLCATSRDPSSYEQYFGPGTRLTVT.

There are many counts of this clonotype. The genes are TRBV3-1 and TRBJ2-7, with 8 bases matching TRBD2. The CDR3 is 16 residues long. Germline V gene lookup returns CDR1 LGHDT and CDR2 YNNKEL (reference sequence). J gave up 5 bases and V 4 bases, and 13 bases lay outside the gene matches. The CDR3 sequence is CASSPSERLATHEQYF. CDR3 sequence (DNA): TGTGCCAGCAGCCCAAGCGAGAGACTAGCGACCCACGAGCAGTACTTC.

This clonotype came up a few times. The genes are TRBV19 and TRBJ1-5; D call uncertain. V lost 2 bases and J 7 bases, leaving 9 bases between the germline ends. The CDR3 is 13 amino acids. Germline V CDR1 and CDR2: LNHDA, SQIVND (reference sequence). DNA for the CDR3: TGTGCCAGTAGTATAATGGGCGGACAGCCCCAGCATTTT. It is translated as CASSIMGGQPQHF.

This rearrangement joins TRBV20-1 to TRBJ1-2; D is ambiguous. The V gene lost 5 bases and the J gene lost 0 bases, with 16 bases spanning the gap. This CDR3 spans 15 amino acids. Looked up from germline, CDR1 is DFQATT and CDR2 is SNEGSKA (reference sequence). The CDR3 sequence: CSAALISTANYGYTF. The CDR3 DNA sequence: TGCAGTGCTGCCCTTATTTCGACTGCTAACTATGGCTACACCTTC.

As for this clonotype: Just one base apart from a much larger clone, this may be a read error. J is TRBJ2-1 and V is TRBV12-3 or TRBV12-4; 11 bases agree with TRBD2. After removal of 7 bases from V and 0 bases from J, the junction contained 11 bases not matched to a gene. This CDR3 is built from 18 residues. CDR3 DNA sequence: TGTGCCAGCACCCCCCGACTAGCGGGGTCCAGCTCCTACAATGAGCAGTTCTTC. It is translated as CASTPRLAGSSSYNEQFF.

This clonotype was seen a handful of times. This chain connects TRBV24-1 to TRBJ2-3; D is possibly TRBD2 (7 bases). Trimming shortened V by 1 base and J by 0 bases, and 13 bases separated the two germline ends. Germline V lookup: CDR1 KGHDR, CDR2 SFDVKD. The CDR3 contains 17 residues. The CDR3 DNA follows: TGTGCCACCAGTGATTTCCGGGGGGCCCTTAGCACAGATACGCAGTATTTT. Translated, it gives CATSDFRGALSTDTQYF.

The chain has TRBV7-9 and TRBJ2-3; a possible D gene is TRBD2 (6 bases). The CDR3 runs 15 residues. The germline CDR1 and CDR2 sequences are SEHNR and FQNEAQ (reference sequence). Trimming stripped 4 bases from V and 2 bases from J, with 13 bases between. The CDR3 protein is CASSSEGLNTDTQYF. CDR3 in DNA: TGTGCCAGCAGCTCAGAGGGACTCAACACAGATACGCAGTATTTT. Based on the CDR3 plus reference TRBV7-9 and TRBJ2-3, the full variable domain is DTGVSQNPRHKITKRGQNVTFRCDPISEHNRLYWYRQTLGQGPEFLTYFQNEAQLEKSRLLSDRFSAERPKGSFSTLEIQRTEQGDSAMYLCASSSEGLNTDTQYFGPGTRLTVL.

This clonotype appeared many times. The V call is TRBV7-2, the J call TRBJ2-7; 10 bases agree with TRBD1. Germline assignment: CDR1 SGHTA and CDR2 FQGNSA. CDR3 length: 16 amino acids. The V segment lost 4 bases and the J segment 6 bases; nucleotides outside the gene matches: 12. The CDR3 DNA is TGTGCCAGCAGCTCCTCCGGGACAGGGGTAGCCTCCGAGCAGTACTTC. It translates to CASSSSGTGVASEQYF.